This TCR beta chain appears in the sequencing data of a study of cytomegalovirus exposure and HLA in healthy donors. Points from the study as a whole: In a later analysis, productive TCRs from donors in an Asian-associated ancestry cluster reportedly carried fewer N-insertions than the cohort mean.

Details on this clone: What it binds is unknown.

A multiplex PCR was run with 60 Vbeta primers and 13 Jbeta primers. The data were produced by immunoSEQ multiplex PCR, yet TCRdb's version contains in-frame clones alone and is incomplete. The sample has roughly 100,000 clones; 60% to 85% are singletons. The origin of this receptor is a woman in her thirties or forties in good health and CMV-seropositive. Sequenced: PBMCs.

CDR3 coding DNA: TGTGCCAGCAGCCCCCGGGGGACAGAAGCTTTTAATGAAAAACTGTTTTTT. This gives the protein CASSPRGTEAFNEKLFF. The chain employs TRBV9 and TRBJ1-4, with 7 bases that match TRBD1. CDR1 and CDR2 from the germline V gene are SGDLS and YYNGEE. V shed 4 bases, J shed 4 bases, and the junction held 13 bases outside the gene matches. The CDR3 is made up of 17 amino acids. Using reference TRBV9 and TRBJ1-4 for the parts outside the CDR3, the full variable domain is DSGVTQTPKHLITATGQRVTLRCSPRSGDLSVYWYQQSLDQGLQFLIQYYNGEERAKGNILERFSAQQFPDLHSELNLSSLELGDSALYFCASSPRGTEAFNEKLFFGSGTQLSVL.